Below, 27 T cell receptor beta chains from the same sample are listed, as sequenced in a study of T cell responses to AZD1222 COVID-19 vaccine. The protocol was immunoSEQ multiplex PCR, while the TCRdb copy is restricted to in-frame clones and leaves out a portion. The table lists approximately 150,000 clones, roughly 85% of them singletons, with approximately 1% in the top ten. The sequences come from peripheral blood, collected 28 days after the second AZD1222 dose. Every receptor here comes from an adult who received the AZD1222 COVID-19 vaccine.

J is TRBJ1-5 and V is TRBV5-6, with D perhaps TRBD1 (6 bases). The germline V gene has CDR1 SGHDT and CDR2 YYEEEE. The V and J ends lost 0 bases and 5 bases respectively, with 15 bases between them. The CDR3 totals 16 residues. DNA of the CDR3: TGTGCCAGCAGCTTGGGTTTAGGGACATCAGATCAGCCCCAGCATTTT. Translated: CASSLGLGTSDQPQHF. Looking up the rest from reference TRBV5-6 and TRBJ1-5 gives the full variable domain: DAGVTQSPTHLIKTRGQQVTLRCSPKSGHDTVSWYQQALGQGPQFIFQYYEEEERQRGNFPDRFSGHQFPNYSSELNVNALLLGDSALYLCASSLGLGTSDQPQHFGDGTRLSIL.

The J gene is TRBJ1-2, the V gene TRBV3-1 (or the pseudogene TRBV3-2), with D perhaps TRBD1 (6 bases). The CDR3 has 12 residues. Germline V gene lookup returns CDR1 LGHDT and CDR2 YNNKEL (reference sequence). Trimming cost V 4 bases and J 6 bases, with 9 bases left between them. As DNA, the CDR3 is TGTGCCAGCAGCCCAGGGGCCCATGGCTACACCTTC. It codes for CASSPGAHGYTF.

This sequence joins TRBV2 and TRBJ2-3; the match to TRBD1 covers 7 bases. J lost 2 bases, V lost 4 bases, and 6 bases had no gene match. This CDR3 comprises 15 residues. Germline CDR1 is SNHLY and CDR2 is FYNNEI. The chain's CDR3 is CASSVEGADTDTQYF. The CDR3 DNA reads as TGTGCCAGCAGTGTCGAGGGGGCGGACACAGATACGCAGTATTTT.

The V call is TRBV7-2, the J call TRBJ1-2; 7 bases line up with TRBD1. The ends lost 3 bases at V and 1 base at J; junction bases unmatched: 5. Germline V gives CDR1 SGHTA, CDR2 FQGNSA. The CDR3 runs to 15 residues. The CDR3 here is CASSFRGGGNYGYTF. The CDR3 region has the DNA TGTGCCAGCAGCTTCAGAGGGGGCGGTAACTATGGCTACACCTTC. The full variable domain, completed using reference TRBV7-2 and TRBJ1-2, is GAGVSQSPSNKVTEKGKDVELRCDPISGHTALYWYRQSLGQGLEFLIYFQGNSAPDKSGLPSDRFSAERTGGSVSTLTIQRTQQEDSAVYLCASSFRGGGNYGYTFGSGTRLTVV.

The chain has TRBV18 and TRBJ2-7, with 12 bases lining up with TRBD2. CDR1 is KGHSH and CDR2 is LQKENI in the germline V gene. V shed 6 bases, J shed 7 bases, and the junction held 7 bases outside the gene matches. The CDR3 consists of 14 residues. CDR3 amino acids: CASSHVGLAGEQYF. The CDR3 DNA reads as TGTGCCAGCTCCCACGTCGGACTAGCGGGGGAGCAGTACTTC.

The chain links TRBV11-2 to TRBJ1-2; possible D gene TRBD1, 5 bases. V gave up 6 bases and J gave up 1 base, with 12 bases separating them. Germline CDR1 and CDR2: SGHAT and FQNNGV. CDR3 length: 14 residues. CDR3 nucleotide sequence: TGTGCCAGCAGGCCGACGGGACGTAACTATGGCTACACCTTC. Its protein is CASRPTGRNYGYTF.

The gene calls are TRBV5-1 and TRBJ1-2; TRBD1 matches 9 bases. CDR3 length: 12 amino acids. Trimming removed 7 bases from V and 8 bases from J; junction bases left unmatched: 6. Germline CDR1 and CDR2: SGHRS and YFSETQ. The CDR3 loop reads CASRDRESGYTF. The CDR3 DNA sequence: TGCGCCAGCCGGGACAGGGAGAGCGGCTACACCTTC.

The chain has TRBV4-2 and TRBJ1-2; no reliable D call. The CDR3 extends over 12 amino acids. CDR1 and CDR2 (germline): LGHNA, YNFKEQ. The V and J ends lost 0 bases and 8 bases respectively, with 7 bases between them. The CDR3 DNA is TGTGCCAGCAGCCAAGATCTGAACGGCTACACCTTC. It codes for CASSQDLNGYTF.

The rearrangement links TRBV19 to TRBJ1-2; D call uncertain. Germline loops: CDR1 LNHDA, CDR2 SQIVND (reference sequence). V was clipped by 5 bases and J by 5 bases, with 18 bases between them. The CDR3 is made up of 15 amino acids. The CDR3 bases are TGTGCCAGTAGTCCCCCCGGAGGGAACTTATATGGCTACACCTTC. As protein: CASSPPGGNLYGYTF.

The chain combines TRBV6-2 or TRBV6-3 with TRBJ2-7, with 10 bases fitting TRBD2. The CDR3 consists of 15 residues. Per the germline V gene, CDR1 is MNHEY and CDR2 is SVGEGT. After removal of 4 bases from V and 3 bases from J, the junction contained 6 bases not matched to a gene. CDR3 region: CASSFASGGDYEQYF. CDR3 nucleotide sequence: TGTGCCAGCAGTTTCGCTAGCGGGGGCGACTACGAGCAGTACTTC.

In the case of this clone: The same CDR3 arises from other DNA sequences in this sample as well. This sequence joins TRBV4-3 and TRBJ1-2; no clear D. The V end lost 0 bases, the J end lost 8 bases, and 7 bases lay between the germline ends. Germline CDR1 reads LGHNA; CDR2 reads YSLEER. The CDR3 extends over 12 amino acids. The CDR3 bases are TGCGCCAGCAGCCAAGAGGGTTACGGCTACACCTTC. This translates into CASSQEGYGYTF.

The V call is TRBV3-1 (or the pseudogene TRBV3-2), the J call TRBJ1-2, with D uncertain. This CDR3 region has 13 residues. Trimming pared 4 bases from V and 9 bases from J, leaving 15 bases between. Germline V gene lookup returns CDR1 LGHDT and CDR2 YNNKEL (reference sequence). CDR3 region: CASSPDGEASYTF. CDR3 bases: TGTGCCAGCAGCCCTGACGGGGAAGCAAGCTACACCTTC.

The chain uses TRBV25-1 and TRBJ1-2, with 7 bases lining up with TRBD1. This CDR3 is 12 amino acids long. Germline CDR1 MGHDK, CDR2 SYGVNS. After removal of 6 bases from V and 3 bases from J, the junction contained 1 base not matched to a gene. The CDR3 nucleotides are TGTGCCAGCAGAGGGACAGACTATGGCTACACCTTC. Amino acids: CASRGTDYGYTF.

This CDR3 is CASSSGQRNYGYTF. DNA of the CDR3: TGTGCCAGCAGCTCGGGACAGCGAAACTATGGCTACACCTTC. The chain links TRBV7-9 to TRBJ1-2, with 7 bases lining up with TRBD1. This CDR3 region has 14 residues. V shed 4 bases, J shed 2 bases, and the junction held 4 bases outside the gene matches. CDR1 is SEHNR and CDR2 is FQNEAQ in the germline V gene (reference sequence).

The V and J genes are TRBV5-4 and TRBJ2-2, with no clear D. The CDR3 spans 15 residues. Germline loops: CDR1 SGHNT, CDR2 YYREEE (reference sequence). The V and J ends lost 0 bases and 7 bases respectively, with 13 bases between them. CDR3 in amino acids: CASSLATGPLGELFF. The CDR3, as DNA: TGTGCCAGCAGCTTGGCCACTGGACCACTCGGGGAGCTGTTTTTT.

This clone was seen a few times. The rearrangement uses TRBV6-2 or TRBV6-3 and TRBJ2-1; 12 nucleotides agree with TRBD2. Germline V gene lookup returns CDR1 MNHEY and CDR2 SVGEGT. The CDR3 sequence is 17 residues long. J gave up 7 bases and V 4 bases, and 11 bases lay outside the gene matches. CDR3 in amino acids: CASSSPLLAGGLNEQFF. The CDR3 nucleotides read TGTGCCAGCAGTTCCCCCCTCCTAGCGGGGGGGTTGAATGAGCAGTTCTTC.

This clone was seen a handful of times. The chain joins TRBV27 to TRBJ1-1; possibly TRBD1 for D (6 bases). CDR3 length equals 12 residues. The V end was cut by 5 bases, the J end by 6 bases, with 10 bases between. CDR1 MNHEY and CDR2 SMNVEV come from the germline V gene (reference sequence). The chain's CDR3 is CASSPTGSEAFF. In nucleotides, the CDR3 is TGTGCCAGCAGTCCGACAGGCTCTGAAGCTTTCTTT.

The chain has TRBV27 and TRBJ2-7, with D perhaps TRBD2 (5 bases). Trimming left V 4 bases short and J 3 bases short, with 10 bases between. Germline V lookup: CDR1 MNHEY, CDR2 SMNVEV (reference sequence). The CDR3 totals 13 residues. In nucleotides, the CDR3 is TGTGCCAGCAGTTGGGTAGAGGGCTACGAGCAGTACTTC. This gives the protein CASSWVEGYEQYF.

The V and J genes are TRBV5-5 and TRBJ2-3; D gene uncertain. V lost 4 bases to trimming and J lost 3 bases, with 6 bases between them. This CDR3 comprises 12 residues. Germline V gene data show CDR1 as SGHKS and CDR2 as YYEKEE (reference sequence). The chain's CDR3 is CASSLQTDTQYF. The CDR3 coding sequence is TGTGCCAGCAGCCTACAGACAGATACGCAGTATTTT.

This chain links TRBV5-4 with TRBJ2-1; a possible D gene is TRBD1 (5 bases). The germline V gene encodes CDR1 SGHNT and CDR2 YYREEE (reference sequence). Deletions cut 0 bases from V and 2 bases from J, with 9 bases between. The CDR3 consists of 15 residues. The CDR3 DNA reads TGTGCCAGCAGCTTGGTAGGGGCCCCCTACAATGAGCAGTTCTTC. Translated: CASSLVGAPYNEQFF. The full variable domain, its missing parts supplied by reference TRBV5-4 and TRBJ2-1, is ETGVTQSPTHLIKTRGQQVTLRCSSQSGHNTVSWYQQALGQGPQFIFQYYREEENGRGNFPPRFSGLQFPNYSSELNVNALELDDSALYLCASSLVGAPYNEQFFGPGTRLTVL.

V and J are TRBV5-4 and TRBJ2-3; 7 bases agree with TRBD1. The CDR3 extends over 15 amino acids. The V gene end was trimmed by 4 bases and the J gene end by 7 bases; junction bases not matched to a gene: 12. Germline V lookup: CDR1 SGHNT, CDR2 YYREEE (reference sequence). The CDR3 reads CASSPEGAGKYTQYF. DNA of the CDR3: TGTGCCAGCAGCCCTGAGGGGGCTGGTAAATATACGCAGTATTTT.

This chain uses TRBV30 with TRBJ1-2; tentatively, D is TRBD1 (5 bases). The germline gives CDR1 GTSNPN, CDR2 SVGIG (reference sequence). This CDR3 is 14 amino acids long. V was trimmed by 2 bases and J by 1 base, leaving 11 bases between them. The CDR3 protein is CAWSPGPLNYGYTF. The DNA for the CDR3 is TGTGCCTGGAGTCCGGGGCCGCTTAACTATGGCTACACCTTC.

The chain joins TRBV3-1 (or the pseudogene TRBV3-2) to TRBJ1-2; maybe TRBD1 (5 bases). V lost 5 bases and J lost 6, with 13 bases in between. Germline loops: CDR1 LGHDT, CDR2 YNNKEL (reference sequence). CDR3 length: 13 amino acids. DNA for the CDR3: TGTGCCAGCAGCGGACAACCCGTCAATGGCTACACCTTC. This codes for CASSGQPVNGYTF.

The V call is TRBV10-3, the J call TRBJ2-7; D could derive from TRBD1 or TRBD2 (5 bases each). Between the trimmed V and J ends, which lost 5 bases and 3 bases, there was a span of 17 bases. CDR3 length: 15 residues. Germline CDR1 is ENHRY and CDR2 is SYGVKD. The CDR3 region is CAISMGDGGHYEQYF. The CDR3 nucleotides are TGTGCCATCAGTATGGGGGACGGAGGACACTACGAGCAGTACTTC.

V gene TRBV5-6 combines with J gene TRBJ1-5; weak D call: TRBD1 (5 bases). CDR3 length: 13 residues. The V gene lost 2 bases and the J gene lost 11 bases, with 14 bases spanning the gap. Germline V gives CDR1 SGHDT, CDR2 YYEEEE. DNA for the CDR3: TGTGCCAGCAGCTTCGGGGCGGGGGTTGCCCAGCATTTT. Protein: CASSFGAGVAQHF.

CDR3 loop: CASSLAGVNTEAFF. DNA of the CDR3: TGTGCCAGCAGTTTGGCAGGAGTGAACACTGAAGCTTTCTTT. The chain couples TRBV27 to TRBJ1-1; D remains ambiguous. V was clipped by 3 bases and J by 0 bases, with 8 bases between them. The CDR3 is made up of 14 amino acids. CDR1 MNHEY and CDR2 SMNVEV come from the germline V gene (reference sequence).

The rearrangement uses TRBV18 and TRBJ1-3, with D unresolved. The length of the CDR3 is 15 residues. V lost 4 bases and J 3 bases, leaving 13 bases between the germline ends. Germline V gene sequence: CDR1 KGHSH, CDR2 LQKENI. As DNA, the CDR3 is TGTGCCAGCTCACGCACAACCGAGCATGGAAACACCATATATTTT. As protein: CASSRTTEHGNTIYF.